A single sample is the source of the 16 T cell receptor beta chains below, sequenced in a study of blood T cell repertoires in COVID-19. Sequencing was performed with immunoSEQ multiplex PCR; in TCRdb, only in-frame clones are kept and a portion is missing. The data hold around 200,000 clones, with 90% observed a single time. The sample consisted of peripheral blood. These receptors all stem from a man in his forties or fifties with acute or convalescent COVID-19.

The V gene is TRBV5-4, the J gene TRBJ2-1, with 12 positions matching TRBD2. The CDR3 runs 13 residues. The germline V gene encodes CDR1 SGHNT and CDR2 YYREEE (reference sequence). With 8 bases clipped from V and 4 bases from J, the junction kept 1 base outside the gene matches. The CDR3 sequence: CASGTSGYNEQFF. DNA of the CDR3: TGTGCCAGTGGGACTAGCGGGTACAATGAGCAGTTCTTC. Full variable domain (missing parts from reference TRBV5-4 and TRBJ2-1): ETGVTQSPTHLIKTRGQQVTLRCSSQSGHNTVSWYQQALGQGPQFIFQYYREEENGRGNFPPRFSGLQFPNYSSELNVNALELDDSALYLCASGTSGYNEQFFGPGTRLTVL.

V and J are TRBV7-2 and TRBJ1-1; TRBD1 agrees at 9 bases. This CDR3 has 14 amino acids. Germline lookup yields CDR1 SGHTA and CDR2 FQGNSA. V shed 6 bases and J 5 bases; nucleotides not matched to a gene: 7. CDR3: CASSLTGQGTEAFF. The DNA of the CDR3 is TGTGCCAGCAGTTTAACCGGACAGGGGACTGAAGCTTTCTTT.

The chain employs TRBV19 and TRBJ1-3, with D possibly being TRBD1 (6 bases). Germline V gene data show CDR1 as LNHDA and CDR2 as SQIVND (reference sequence). The CDR3 runs 17 residues. Trimming shortened V by 7 bases and J by 0 bases, and 19 bases separated the two germline ends. The DNA of the CDR3 is TGTGCCAGTATTCCACGGGACACAAGGCACTCTGGAAACACCATATATTTT. Its protein product is CASIPRDTRHSGNTIYF. Full variable domain (rest looked up from reference TRBV19 and TRBJ1-3): DGGITQSPKYLFRKEGQNVTLSCEQNLNHDAMYWYRQDPGQGLRLIYYSQIVNDFQKGDIAEGYSVSREKKESFPLTVTSAQKNPTAFYLCASIPRDTRHSGNTIYFGEGSWLTVV.

The genes are TRBV5-1 and TRBJ2-3; 11 nucleotides line up with TRBD2. Germline CDR1 SGHRS, CDR2 YFSETQ. Trimming removed 3 bases from V and 4 bases from J; junction bases left unmatched: 1. The CDR3 has 14 residues. Here the CDR3 reads CASSSSGGSDTQYF. The DNA of the CDR3 is TGCGCCAGCAGCTCTAGCGGGGGGTCAGATACGCAGTATTTT.

This chain links TRBV18 with TRBJ2-7, with a tentative D call TRBD1 (5 bases). The CDR3 totals 14 residues. V shed 3 bases and J shed 4 bases, with 13 bases lying between them. Germline CDR1 reads KGHSH; CDR2 reads LQKENI. Here the CDR3 reads CASSPGIGEYEQYV. The CDR3 DNA is TGTGCCAGCTCACCGGGGATAGGGGAATACGAGCAGTACGTC.

Concerning this clone: The sample carries other DNA sequences with the same CDR3. The chain is built from TRBV28 and TRBJ1-5; D not resolved. CDR1 is MDHEN, CDR2 SYDVKM, per germline. V lost 4 bases and J 5 bases, leaving 6 bases between the germline ends. The CDR3 is made up of 12 amino acids. Written as DNA, the CDR3 is TGTGCCAGCAGTTCGGGGTATCAGCCCCAGCATTTT. It encodes CASSSGYQPQHF.

The CDR3: CASSLRLAGVNTGELFF. DNA for the CDR3: TGTGCCAGCAGTCTACGACTAGCGGGAGTTAACACCGGGGAGCTGTTTTTT. The genes are TRBV27 and TRBJ2-2, with TRBD2 identical over 12 bases. This CDR3 is built from 17 residues. CDR1 and CDR2 from the germline V gene are MNHEY and SMNVEV (reference sequence). Trimming at V came to 5 bases and at J to 2 bases, leaving 6 bases not matched to a gene.

In DNA, the CDR3 is TGTGCCAGCTCACTCTTCGACGGAGGAAACACTGAAGCTTTCTTT. It specifies CASSLFDGGNTEAFF. The rearrangement uses TRBV18 and TRBJ1-1; D is ambiguous. Trimming left V 4 bases short and J 2 bases short, with 14 bases between. This CDR3 has 15 residues. Germline assignment: CDR1 KGHSH and CDR2 LQKENI.

This clone was observed once. The rearrangement links TRBV5-4 to TRBJ2-2; D may be TRBD2 (6 bases). The length of the CDR3 is 16 residues. Trimming removed 1 base from V and 4 bases from J, with 14 bases in between. The germline gives CDR1 SGHNT, CDR2 YYREEE (reference sequence). In DNA, the CDR3 is TGTGCCAGCAGCTTGACCGGGGGAGCTTTCACCGGGGAGCTGTTTTTT. This codes for CASSLTGGAFTGELFF.

In its sample, this clone was seen once. This sequence joins TRBV5-4 and TRBJ1-1; D remains ambiguous. The CDR3 covers 13 residues. From germline, CDR1 is SGHNT and CDR2 YYREEE (reference sequence). V shed 2 bases and J shed 0 bases, with 5 bases lying between them. As DNA, the CDR3 is TGTGCCAGCAGCTTTCGGGTGAACACTGAAGCTTTCTTT. This sequence encodes CASSFRVNTEAFF.

This clone was recorded a few times. The rearrangement joins TRBV30 to TRBJ1-2; 9 nucleotides line up with TRBD1. The CDR3 covers 12 residues. Trimming cost V 5 bases and J 5 bases; bases outside gene matches: 3. Germline CDR1 is GTSNPN and CDR2 is SVGIG (reference sequence). DNA for the CDR3: TGTGCCTGGGAGGACAGGGGATATGGCTACACCTTC. This sequence encodes CAWEDRGYGYTF.

The V gene is TRBV9, the J gene TRBJ1-2; D may be TRBD1 (6 bases). Trimming took 3 bases from V and 1 from J, leaving 16 bases between them. This CDR3 has 16 residues. CDR1 SGDLS and CDR2 YYNGEE come from the germline V gene. CDR3 coding DNA: TGTGCCAGCAGCGCCGGGGGGCAGAGGTTTAACTATGGCTACACCTTC. This gives the protein CASSAGGQRFNYGYTF.

This sequence joins TRBV15 and TRBJ2-2, with 11 positions matching TRBD1. There are 18 residues in the CDR3. The germline CDR1 and CDR2 sequences are LNHNV and YYDKDF (reference sequence). The V segment lost 0 bases and the J segment 3 bases; nucleotides outside the gene matches: 6. DNA of the CDR3: TGTGCCACCAGCAGAGACCCGGGACAGGGGGAAGACACCGGGGAGCTGTTTTTT. Its protein product is CATSRDPGQGEDTGELFF.

This chain joins TRBV7-9 and TRBJ2-5; a weak D match, TRBD2 (6 bases). The CDR3 runs to 14 residues. V lost 4 bases and J lost 2, with 11 bases in between. Germline V gene lookup returns CDR1 SEHNR and CDR2 FQNEAQ (reference sequence). The chain's CDR3 is CASSSGLTQETQYF. CDR3 sequence (DNA): TGTGCCAGCAGCTCCGGACTAACACAAGAGACCCAGTACTTC.

The chain joins TRBV9 to TRBJ2-2; 9 bases agree with TRBD2. Germline V CDR1 and CDR2: SGDLS, YYNGEE. V lost 2 bases and J lost 0; bases outside the gene matches: 2. The CDR3 loop spans 16 amino acids. The CDR3 loop reads CASSVLAGSNTGELFF. CDR3 DNA sequence: TGTGCCAGCAGCGTTCTAGCGGGATCGAACACCGGGGAGCTGTTTTTT. Combining the CDR3 with reference TRBV9 and TRBJ2-2 gives the whole variable domain DSGVTQTPKHLITATGQRVTLRCSPRSGDLSVYWYQQSLDQGLQFLIQYYNGEERAKGNILERFSAQQFPDLHSELNLSSLELGDSALYFCASSVLAGSNTGELFFGEGSRLTVL.

This clone was seen just once. The J gene is TRBJ2-2, the V gene TRBV28; 10 nucleotides agree with TRBD2. V was clipped by 1 base and J by 0 bases; unmatched bases: 8. Looked up from germline, CDR1 is MDHEN and CDR2 is SYDVKM. The CDR3 is 19 residues long. The CDR3 coding sequence is TGTGCCAGCAGTTTATCCCCTAGCGGGGGCGGTTCGAACACCGGGGAGCTGTTTTTT. This sequence encodes CASSLSPSGGGSNTGELFF.